What follows is one TCR beta chain and its context. Antigen specificity is unknown. About 10^5 TCR templates were assayed per sample. TCRdb's table, derived via immunoSEQ multiplex PCR, lists solely in-frame clones and lacks some. The data show approximately 100,000 clones, with about 90% seen just once and about 0.7% held by the top ten. This sample was taken from a study of siplizumab effects on memory and regulatory T cells. Study outcomes and limitations: Memory cells seemed less diverse than naive T cells, which seemed major alloresponse contributors.

The CDR3 is 16 amino acids. J gave up 1 base and V 1 base, and 5 bases lay outside the gene matches. In germline, CDR1 is LGHNA, CDR2 YNFKEQ. The rearrangement links TRBV4-2 to TRBJ2-3, with 7 bases fitting TRBD2. This receptor was obtained from a human donor in good health. Sequencing was carried out using Tregs sorted from blood. CDR3 sequence (DNA): TGTGCCAGCAGCCAAGCATTGGGGGGGGGCACAGATACGCAGTATTTT. It codes for CASSQALGGGTDTQYF.